The present entry profiles one T cell receptor beta chain with its context. V lost 4 bases and J lost 7; bases outside the gene matches: 8. CDR1 SGHRS and CDR2 YFSETQ come from the germline V gene. This CDR3 spans 15 amino acids. Across about 22 US areas, participants ranged in age from about 18 to 90 years. Cohort 3 recovery required two negative PCRs, clearance, or symptom resolution. The authors' processing: Amplification of reference gene primers provided the estimated nucleated cell counts. The table came from immunoSEQ multiplex PCR; TCRdb's copy has only in-frame clones and leaves some out. V, J and clone size are those of that table, while D and trimming were read from the DNA. The data hold 400,000 to 450,000 clones, with about 90% observed a single time. The sample belongs to a study of blood T cell repertoires in COVID-19. Background on the study: From T cells, B-cell-depleted T cells, or PBMCs came the material, which was cDNA or gDNA.

The chain is built from TRBV5-1 and TRBJ2-2; the match to TRBD2 covers 9 bases. Input material: PBMCs or T cells enriched from blood (not recorded which). The sequence was obtained from a man aged 18 to 29 who had recovered from COVID-19. The CDR3 nucleotides read TGCGCCAGCAGCCCCAGGACTAGCGAAGGCGGGGAGCTGTTTTTT. Translation gives CASSPRTSEGGELFF.